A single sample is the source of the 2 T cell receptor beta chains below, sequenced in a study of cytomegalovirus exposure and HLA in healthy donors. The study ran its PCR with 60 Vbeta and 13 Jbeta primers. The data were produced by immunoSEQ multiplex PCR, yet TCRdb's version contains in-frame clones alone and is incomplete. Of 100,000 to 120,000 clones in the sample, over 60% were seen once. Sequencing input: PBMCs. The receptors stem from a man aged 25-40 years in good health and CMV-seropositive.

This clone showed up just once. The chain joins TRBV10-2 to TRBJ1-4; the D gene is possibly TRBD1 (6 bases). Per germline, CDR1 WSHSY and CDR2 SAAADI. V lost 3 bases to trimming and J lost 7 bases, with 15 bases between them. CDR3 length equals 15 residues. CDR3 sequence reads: CASSDSQGSSEKLFF. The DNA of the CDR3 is TGCGCCAGCAGTGACTCCCAGGGGTCGAGTGAAAAACTGTTTTTT.

The CDR3 is CASSRGRAANSYGYTF. The CDR3 bases are TGCGCCAGCAGCCGGGGGCGGGCAGCTAACTCCTATGGCTACACCTTC. The chain combines TRBV4-3 with TRBJ1-2; a weak D match, TRBD1 (6 bases). There are 16 residues in the CDR3. CDR1 is LGHNA, CDR2 YSLEER, per germline. Trimming removed 4 bases at V and 4 bases at J, with 19 bases between.